A selection of T cell receptor beta chains follows, all from one sample in a study of blood T cell repertoires in COVID-19. TCRdb's table, derived via immunoSEQ multiplex PCR, lists solely in-frame clones and lacks some. This sample has 250,000 or so clones; approximately 86% occur once, and the top ten carry approximately 9.7%. Sequences were obtained from peripheral blood. These receptors were obtained from a man in his forties with active or convalescent COVID-19. Both conserved end residues are part of each CDR3. D genes are given only for firm matches. Clone size is given for some rows only: seen once, a few or many times, or a class if the clone is expanded.

clone size: once; V gene: TRBV29-1; D gene: TRBD1; CDR3 length: 15; J gene: TRBJ2-2; CDR3 protein: CSVGGTGSNTGELFF; CDR3 DNA: TGCAGCGTTGGGGGGACAGGTTCGAACACCGGGGAGCTGTTTTTT
clone size: -; V gene: TRBV3-1/TRBV3-2; D gene: -; CDR3 length: 15; J gene: TRBJ1-1; CDR3 protein: CASSHLDRRNTEAFF; CDR3 DNA: TGTGCCAGCAGCCACCTGGACAGAAGGAACACTGAAGCTTTCTTT
clone size: -; V gene: TRBV19; D gene: -; CDR3 length: 13; J gene: TRBJ1-2; CDR3 protein: CASMGGGGYGYTF; CDR3 DNA: TGTGCCAGTATGGGAGGAGGAGGCTATGGCTACACCTTC
clone size: -; V gene: TRBV6-5; D gene: -; CDR3 length: 14; J gene: TRBJ1-2; CDR3 protein: CASSYRGGDEGYTF; CDR3 DNA: TGTGCCAGCAGTTATCGGGGTGGCGATGAAGGCTACACCTTC
clone size: -; V gene: TRBV6-5; D gene: -; CDR3 length: 16; J gene: TRBJ1-1; CDR3 protein: CASSFAGGRVITEAFF; CDR3 DNA: TGTGCCAGCAGTTTCGCCGGGGGGCGGGTTATCACTGAAGCTTTCTTT
clone size: -; V gene: TRBV28; D gene: TRBD1; CDR3 length: 15; J gene: TRBJ2-2; CDR3 protein: CASRGQGGNSGELFF; CDR3 DNA: TGTGCCAGCAGGGGACAGGGCGGTAATTCCGGGGAGCTGTTTTTT
clone size: -; V gene: TRBV9; D gene: TRBD2; CDR3 length: 15; J gene: TRBJ2-5; CDR3 protein: CASSGPLAGRETQYF; CDR3 DNA: TGTGCCAGCAGCGGCCCCTTAGCGGGTCGGGAGACCCAGTACTTC
clone size: -; V gene: TRBV7-3; D gene: -; CDR3 length: 15; J gene: TRBJ2-2; CDR3 protein: CASSQDYAGTGELFF; CDR3 DNA: TGTGCCAGCAGCCAGGACTACGCCGGCACCGGGGAGCTGTTTTTT
clone size: -; V gene: TRBV6-6; D gene: TRBD1; CDR3 length: 16; J gene: TRBJ1-5; CDR3 protein: CASSTRRQGVNQPQHF; CDR3 DNA: TGTGCCAGCAGCACACGGCGACAGGGGGTCAATCAGCCCCAGCATTTT
clone size: -; V gene: TRBV5-4; D gene: -; CDR3 length: 16; J gene: TRBJ2-1; CDR3 protein: CASRQNPAHGGDEQFF; CDR3 DNA: TGTGCCAGCCGACAGAACCCGGCCCACGGCGGCGATGAGCAGTTCTTC
clone size: -; V gene: TRBV4-1; D gene: -; CDR3 length: 17; J gene: TRBJ2-3; CDR3 protein: CASSRKTSQGPADTQYF; CDR3 DNA: TGCGCCAGCAGCCGCAAGACATCGCAGGGCCCGGCAGATACGCAGTATTTT
clone size: -; V gene: TRBV24-1; D gene: -; CDR3 length: 15; J gene: TRBJ2-2; CDR3 protein: CATSAGGTNTGELFF; CDR3 DNA: TGTGCCACCAGTGCTGGCGGCACGAACACCGGGGAGCTGTTTTTT
clone size: -; V gene: TRBV5-4; D gene: -; CDR3 length: 12; J gene: TRBJ2-7; CDR3 protein: CASSTGTHEQYF; CDR3 DNA: TGTGCCAGCTCCACAGGGACCCACGAGCAGTACTTC
clone size: -; V gene: TRBV6-5; D gene: TRBD1; CDR3 length: 13; J gene: TRBJ1-2; CDR3 protein: CASSPGQGAGYTF; CDR3 DNA: TGTGCCAGCAGTCCAGGACAGGGTGCTGGCTACACCTTC
clone size: -; V gene: TRBV7-9; D gene: -; CDR3 length: 13; J gene: TRBJ1-2; CDR3 protein: CASSLQGLYGYTF; CDR3 DNA: TGTGCCAGCAGCTTACAGGGCTTGTATGGCTACACCTTC
clone size: -; V gene: TRBV6-5; D gene: -; CDR3 length: 12; J gene: TRBJ1-3; CDR3 protein: CASTPGGNTIYF; CDR3 DNA: TGTGCCAGCACCCCGGGAGGAAACACCATATATTTT
clone size: -; V gene: TRBV11-1; D gene: -; CDR3 length: 16; J gene: TRBJ2-1; CDR3 protein: CASSPRIAEGYNEQFF; CDR3 DNA: TGTGCCAGCAGCCCGAGGATAGCGGAAGGTTACAATGAGCAGTTCTTC
clone size: -; V gene: TRBV6-5; D gene: -; CDR3 length: 14; J gene: TRBJ1-5; CDR3 protein: CASSYSGPNQPQHF; CDR3 DNA: TGTGCCAGCAGTTACAGCGGTCCCAATCAGCCCCAGCATTTT
clone size: -; V gene: TRBV7-2; D gene: TRBD2; CDR3 length: 15; J gene: TRBJ2-1; CDR3 protein: CASSLATSGSTEQFF; CDR3 DNA: TGTGCCAGCAGCTTAGCGACTAGCGGGAGCACCGAGCAGTTCTTC
clone size: -; V gene: TRBV5-4; D gene: TRBD2; CDR3 length: 15; J gene: TRBJ2-4; CDR3 protein: CASSLGAGGASIQYF; CDR3 DNA: TGTGCCAGCAGCTTGGGAGCGGGGGGAGCCTCTATTCAGTACTTC
clone size: many; V gene: TRBV29-1; D gene: TRBD1; CDR3 length: 14; J gene: TRBJ2-7; CDR3 protein: CSVDVGTVSYEQYF; CDR3 DNA: TGCAGCGTTGACGTCGGGACAGTCTCCTACGAGCAGTACTTC
clone size: -; V gene: TRBV4-2; D gene: -; CDR3 length: 13; J gene: TRBJ1-4; CDR3 protein: CASSQVLNEKLFF; CDR3 DNA: TGTGCCAGCAGCCAAGTTCTGAATGAAAAACTGTTTTTT
clone size: -; V gene: TRBV24-1; D gene: -; CDR3 length: 13; J gene: TRBJ2-7; CDR3 protein: CATSSAQGGEQYF; CDR3 DNA: TGTGCCACCAGTAGTGCCCAGGGAGGCGAGCAGTACTTC
clone size: -; V gene: TRBV5-1; D gene: TRBD1; CDR3 length: 14; J gene: TRBJ2-5; CDR3 protein: CASSLDRPPQAQYF; CDR3 DNA: TGCGCCAGCAGTCTGGACAGGCCGCCTCAGGCCCAGTACTTC
clone size: -; V gene: TRBV2; D gene: -; CDR3 length: 11; J gene: TRBJ1-1; CDR3 protein: CARGASTEAFF; CDR3 DNA: TGTGCCAGGGGGGCGTCCACTGAAGCTTTCTTT
clone size: -; V gene: TRBV19; D gene: -; CDR3 length: 13; J gene: TRBJ1-1; CDR3 protein: CASSLGLITEAFF; CDR3 DNA: TGTGCCAGTAGTTTGGGACTGATCACTGAAGCTTTCTTT
clone size: many; V gene: TRBV28; D gene: TRBD1; CDR3 length: 14; J gene: TRBJ1-2; CDR3 protein: CASSKQGANYGYTF; CDR3 DNA: TGTGCCAGCAGTAAACAGGGGGCGAACTATGGCTACACCTTC
clone size: -; V gene: TRBV7-9; D gene: TRBD2; CDR3 length: 19; J gene: TRBJ2-1; CDR3 protein: CASSSPTSGRVSSYNEQFF; CDR3 DNA: TGTGCCAGCAGCTCTCCGACTAGCGGGAGGGTTAGCTCCTACAATGAGCAGTTCTTC
clone size: once; V gene: TRBV7-9; D gene: -; CDR3 length: 12; J gene: TRBJ1-6; CDR3 protein: CASSFSDSPLHF; CDR3 DNA: TGTGCCAGCAGCTTCTCCGATTCACCCCTCCACTTT
clone size: -; V gene: TRBV5-1; D gene: TRBD1; CDR3 length: 15; J gene: TRBJ1-1; CDR3 protein: CASSRRDRSNTEAFF; CDR3 DNA: TGCGCCAGCAGCCGAAGGGACAGGTCGAACACTGAAGCTTTCTTT
clone size: -; V gene: TRBV30; D gene: TRBD1; CDR3 length: 16; J gene: TRBJ1-4; CDR3 protein: CAWSDGTGGPNEKLFF; CDR3 DNA: TGTGCCTGGAGCGACGGGACAGGGGGGCCAAATGAAAAACTGTTTTTT
clone size: -; V gene: TRBV7-2; D gene: -; CDR3 length: 16; J gene: TRBJ2-5; CDR3 protein: CASSLAGVYRGETQYF; CDR3 DNA: TGTGCCAGCAGCTTGGCGGGGGTCTACAGGGGGGAGACCCAGTACTTC
clone size: -; V gene: TRBV7-9; D gene: -; CDR3 length: 15; J gene: TRBJ1-2; CDR3 protein: CASRPDGDTDNGYTF; CDR3 DNA: TGTGCCAGCAGACCCGATGGGGACACGGACAATGGCTACACCTTC
clone size: -; V gene: TRBV5-5; D gene: -; CDR3 length: 14; J gene: TRBJ1-1; CDR3 protein: CASSSDRRTGPAFF; CDR3 DNA: TGTGCCAGCAGCTCGGACAGACGGACCGGGCCGGCTTTCTTT
clone size: -; V gene: TRBV6-5; D gene: TRBD1; CDR3 length: 13; J gene: TRBJ1-2; CDR3 protein: CASGRGPDYGYTF; CDR3 DNA: TGTGCCAGCGGCAGGGGGCCCGACTATGGCTACACCTTC
clone size: once; V gene: TRBV10-3; D gene: TRBD1; CDR3 length: 13; J gene: TRBJ2-3; CDR3 protein: CAIRLTGADTQYF; CDR3 DNA: TGTGCCATCAGGCTGACAGGGGCGGATACGCAGTATTTT
clone size: -; V gene: TRBV7-9; D gene: -; CDR3 length: 15; J gene: TRBJ1-2; CDR3 protein: CASSFVAGADYGYTF; CDR3 DNA: TGTGCCAGCAGCTTTGTAGCAGGGGCGGACTATGGCTACACCTTC
clone size: -; V gene: TRBV6-6; D gene: TRBD2; CDR3 length: 16; J gene: TRBJ2-2; CDR3 protein: CASSYSAGGGTGELFF; CDR3 DNA: TGTGCCAGCAGTTACTCGGCGGGAGGAGGCACCGGGGAGCTGTTTTTT
clone size: -; V gene: TRBV9; D gene: -; CDR3 length: 12; J gene: TRBJ2-5; CDR3 protein: CASGPSGGTQYF; CDR3 DNA: TGTGCCAGCGGACCATCCGGGGGGACCCAGTACTTC
clone size: -; V gene: TRBV5-1; D gene: -; CDR3 length: 16; J gene: TRBJ2-7; CDR3 protein: CASSSLSGQSSYEQYF; CDR3 DNA: TGCGCCAGCAGCTCTCTATCTGGACAAAGCTCCTACGAGCAGTACTTC
clone size: -; V gene: TRBV30; D gene: TRBD1; CDR3 length: 15; J gene: TRBJ1-5; CDR3 protein: CAWSPLGTGNQPQHF; CDR3 DNA: TGTGCCTGGAGTCCTTTGGGGACAGGTAATCAGCCCCAGCATTTT
clone size: -; V gene: TRBV7-2; D gene: -; CDR3 length: 14; J gene: TRBJ2-7; CDR3 protein: CASSFSGLPYEQYF; CDR3 DNA: TGTGCCAGCAGCTTCTCCGGTCTTCCCTACGAGCAGTACTTC
clone size: -; V gene: TRBV24-1; D gene: -; CDR3 length: 15; J gene: TRBJ2-1; CDR3 protein: CATSDLVGRLNEQFF; CDR3 DNA: TGTGCCACCAGTGATTTAGTAGGGAGGCTGAATGAGCAGTTCTTC
clone size: -; V gene: TRBV29-1; D gene: -; CDR3 length: 15; J gene: TRBJ2-6; CDR3 protein: CSVVVPGVGANVLTF; CDR3 DNA: TGCAGCGTTGTAGTGCCGGGGGTCGGGGCCAACGTCCTGACTTTC
clone size: -; V gene: TRBV2; D gene: -; CDR3 length: 13; J gene: TRBJ1-4; CDR3 protein: CASRGAPNEKLFF; CDR3 DNA: TGTGCCAGCCGAGGAGCCCCTAATGAAAAACTGTTTTTT
clone size: -; V gene: TRBV19; D gene: -; CDR3 length: 13; J gene: TRBJ2-2; CDR3 protein: CASIGQGIGELFF; CDR3 DNA: TGTGCCAGTATTGGTCAGGGTATCGGGGAGCTGTTTTTT
clone size: -; V gene: TRBV15; D gene: -; CDR3 length: 16; J gene: TRBJ2-7; CDR3 protein: CATSSRIPGSRDEQYF; CDR3 DNA: TGTGCCACCAGCAGTCGTATCCCCGGGAGCCGGGACGAGCAGTACTTC
clone size: -; V gene: TRBV6-1; D gene: -; CDR3 length: 14; J gene: TRBJ1-5; CDR3 protein: CASSEAGSNQPQHF; CDR3 DNA: TGTGCCAGCAGTGAAGCAGGGAGTAATCAGCCCCAGCATTTT
clone size: -; V gene: TRBV5-1; D gene: TRBD1; CDR3 length: 16; J gene: TRBJ2-3; CDR3 protein: CASSFSGTGATDTQYF; CDR3 DNA: TGCGCCAGCAGCTTTTCGGGGACAGGGGCCACAGATACGCAGTATTTT
clone size: once; V gene: TRBV27; D gene: -; CDR3 length: 14; J gene: TRBJ2-7; CDR3 protein: CASSSETAYYEQYF; CDR3 DNA: TGTGCCAGCAGTTCTGAAACAGCATACTACGAGCAGTACTTC
clone size: -; V gene: TRBV1; D gene: -; CDR3 length: 22; J gene: TRBJ1-1; CDR3 protein: CTSSQEAGSAPVITPMNTEAFF; CDR3 DNA: TGCACCAGCAGCCAAGAAGCGGGGTCCGCCCCGGTGATTACCCCGATGAACACTGAAGCTTTCTTT
clone size: -; V gene: TRBV5-1; D gene: TRBD2; CDR3 length: 18; J gene: TRBJ2-1; CDR3 protein: CASSLASGRIGSYNEQFF; CDR3 DNA: TGCGCCAGCAGCTTGGCAAGCGGGAGAATAGGGTCCTACAATGAGCAGTTCTTC
clone size: -; V gene: TRBV6-5; D gene: TRBD1; CDR3 length: 13; J gene: TRBJ2-1; CDR3 protein: CASSSGQGGEQFF; CDR3 DNA: TGTGCCAGCAGTTCCGGACAGGGCGGGGAGCAGTTCTTC
clone size: -; V gene: TRBV5-1; D gene: TRBD2; CDR3 length: 13; J gene: TRBJ2-7; CDR3 protein: CASATGTTYEQYF; CDR3 DNA: TGCGCCAGCGCAACCGGGACTACCTACGAGCAGTACTTC
clone size: -; V gene: TRBV5-4; D gene: TRBD1; CDR3 length: 14; J gene: TRBJ2-7; CDR3 protein: CASSLRQGAYEQYF; CDR3 DNA: TGTGCCAGCAGCTTAAGACAGGGGGCCTACGAGCAGTACTTC